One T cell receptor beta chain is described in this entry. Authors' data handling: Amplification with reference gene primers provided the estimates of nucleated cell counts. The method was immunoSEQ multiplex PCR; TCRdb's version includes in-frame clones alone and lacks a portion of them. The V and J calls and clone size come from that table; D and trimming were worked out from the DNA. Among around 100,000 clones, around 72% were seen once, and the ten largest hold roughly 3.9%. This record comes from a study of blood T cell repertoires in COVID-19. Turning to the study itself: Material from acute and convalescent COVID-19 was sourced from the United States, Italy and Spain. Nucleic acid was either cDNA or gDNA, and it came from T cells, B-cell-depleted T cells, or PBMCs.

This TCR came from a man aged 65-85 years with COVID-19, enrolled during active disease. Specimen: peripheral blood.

The CDR3, as DNA: TGCGCCAGCAGCCAAGCTACGGGAGCTCCCCACGAGCAGTACTTC. Translation gives CASSQATGAPHEQYF. This chain links TRBV4-1 with TRBJ2-7; D perhaps matches TRBD2 (6 bases). This CDR3 spans 15 amino acids. Trimming cost V 1 base and J 5 bases, with 15 bases left between them. Germline V gene lookup returns CDR1 MGHRA and CDR2 YSYEKL.